This T cell receptor beta chain came from a study of shared clonotypes between healthy human individuals. Study-wide findings and caveats: Compared with clonotypes that all four donors shared, non-shared clonotypes had lower generation probabilities.

The CDR3 runs to 14 residues. CDR1 is ENHRY and CDR2 is SYGVKD in the germline V gene. The ends were cut back, 6 bases at V and 4 bases at J, with 16 bases in the middle. CD45RO-negative, CCR7-selected cells formed the naive CD8 fraction, which excluded terminally differentiated effector memory CD45RA+ cells. Turning to this clone: Its antigen is as yet unknown.

Sorted-subset replicate PCR reactions were performed with around 210 ng DNA, corresponding to 30,000 to 35,000 T cell genomes. The repertoire was sequenced with immunoSEQ multiplex PCR; TCRdb's copy has only in-frame clones and lacks some. The data contain 2 million to 2.5 million clones, about 93% of them singletons. The sample was naive CD8+ T cells from PBMCs. V is TRBV10-3 and J is TRBJ2-7; the D gene is possibly TRBD1 (5 bases). The clonotype comes from a young man in good health. Some clones in this sample may be carry-over from other donors' samples. CDR3 nucleotides: TGTGCCATCAGCGAGAAGGGGTTTGAATACGAGCAGTACTTC. Amino acids: CAISEKGFEYEQYF.